This T cell receptor beta chain was captured in a study of T cell repertoires in ileal Crohn's disease. Data came from immunoSEQ multiplex PCR; TCRdb stores just in-frame clones and leaves some out. Of 15,000 to 20,000 clones in the sample, roughly two thirds were seen once. The CDR3 spans 16 residues. The V gene lost 4 bases and the J gene lost 4 bases, with 17 bases spanning the gap. CDR1 and CDR2 from the germline V gene are SGHNT and YYREEE (reference sequence). V is TRBV5-4 and J is TRBJ2-2; perhaps TRBD1 as D (5 bases). This TCR came from an adult with Crohn's disease. The sequenced sample was ileal tissue. In DNA, the CDR3 is TGTGCCAGCAGCCCACAAGGGATTAGGGGCACCGGGGAGCTGTTTTTT. Translated, it gives CASSPQGIRGTGELFF.